This T cell receptor beta chain was profiled in a study of control samples from healthy donors and cancer patients. TCRdb's copy holds only in-frame clones and misses some; the assay was immunoSEQ multiplex PCR. The sample carries 25,000 to 30,000 clones, almost 85% recorded once. The CDR3 has 12 residues. The V and J ends lost 3 bases and 9 bases respectively, with 9 bases between them. By sample share, this clone is medium-sized. The chain carries TRBV12-3 or TRBV12-4 and TRBJ1-5; no clear D. The sample was PBMCs. This TCR derives from an older woman with head and neck cancer. CDR3 loop: CASSLSGPPQHF. DNA for the CDR3: TGTGCCAGCAGTTTGAGTGGGCCGCCCCAGCATTTT.